This entry describes one T cell receptor beta chain. This sample was included in a study of CD8+CD57+ T cells in acquired aplastic anemia. The CDR3 runs to 12 residues. CDR1 DFQATT and CDR2 SNEGSKA come from the germline V gene (reference sequence). Trimming cost V 4 bases and J 4 bases, with 10 bases left between them. CDR3 and TCR beta VDJ profiling relied on genomic DNA as the template. TCRdb processed the reads anew with MiXCR; each CDR3 protein has one entry. The data hold over 200,000 distinct CDR3 sequences, with over 60% observed a single time. The clonotype comes from a human donor in good health. Source material: sorted CD4+, CD8+, or CD8+CD57+ T cells (not recorded which) from PBMCs. The chain uses TRBV20-1 and TRBJ1-1; D perhaps matches TRBD1 (5 bases). CDR3 region: CSAKEGSTEAFF. The CDR3 nucleotides are TGCAGTGCTAAGGAGGGGAGCACTGAAGCTTTCTTT.